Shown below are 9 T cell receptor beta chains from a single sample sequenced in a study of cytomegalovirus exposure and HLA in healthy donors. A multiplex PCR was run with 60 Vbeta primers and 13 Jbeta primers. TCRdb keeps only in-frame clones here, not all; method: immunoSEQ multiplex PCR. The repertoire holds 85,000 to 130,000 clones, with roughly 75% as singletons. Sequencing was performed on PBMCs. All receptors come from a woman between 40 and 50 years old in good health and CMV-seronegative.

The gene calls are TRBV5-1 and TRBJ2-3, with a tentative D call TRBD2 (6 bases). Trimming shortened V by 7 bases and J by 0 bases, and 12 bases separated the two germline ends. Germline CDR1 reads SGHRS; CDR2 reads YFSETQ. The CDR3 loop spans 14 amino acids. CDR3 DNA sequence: TGCGCCAGCTTCGGGGGAACTAGCACAGATACGCAGTATTTT. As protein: CASFGGTSTDTQYF.

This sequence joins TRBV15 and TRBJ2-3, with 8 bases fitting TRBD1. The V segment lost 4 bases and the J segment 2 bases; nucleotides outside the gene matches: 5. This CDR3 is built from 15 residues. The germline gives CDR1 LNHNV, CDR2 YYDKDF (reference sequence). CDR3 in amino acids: CATSNQGAPTDTQYF. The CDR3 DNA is TGTGCCACCAGCAATCAGGGGGCGCCCACAGATACGCAGTATTTT.

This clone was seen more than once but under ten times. This CDR3 is CASSLSASSSGNTIYF. CDR3 coding DNA: TGTGCCAGCAGTTTATCGGCCTCCAGCTCTGGAAACACCATATATTTT. The chain uses TRBV27 and TRBJ1-3; D ambiguous. Trimming shortened V by 0 bases and J by 0 bases, and 9 bases separated the two germline ends. CDR1 and CDR2 (germline): MNHEY, SMNVEV (reference sequence). The CDR3 is 16 amino acids.

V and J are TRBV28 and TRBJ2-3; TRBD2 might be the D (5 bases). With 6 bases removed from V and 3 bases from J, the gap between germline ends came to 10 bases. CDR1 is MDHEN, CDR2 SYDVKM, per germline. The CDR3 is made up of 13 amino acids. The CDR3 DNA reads TGTGCCAGCAGACCTAGGAGGACAGATACGCAGTATTTT. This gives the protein CASRPRRTDTQYF.

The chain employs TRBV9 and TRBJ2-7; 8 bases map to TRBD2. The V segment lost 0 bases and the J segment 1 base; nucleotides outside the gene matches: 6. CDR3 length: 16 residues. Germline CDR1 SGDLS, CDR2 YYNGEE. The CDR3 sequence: CASSVGHGRGSYEQYF. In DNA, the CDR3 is TGTGCCAGCAGCGTAGGGCACGGGAGGGGGTCCTACGAGCAGTACTTC.

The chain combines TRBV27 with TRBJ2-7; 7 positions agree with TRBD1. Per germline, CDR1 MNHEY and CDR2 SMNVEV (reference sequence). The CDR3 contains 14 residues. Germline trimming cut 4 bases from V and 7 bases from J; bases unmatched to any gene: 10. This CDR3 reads CASSSDRVAREQYF. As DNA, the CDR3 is TGTGCCAGCAGTTCCGACAGGGTGGCACGGGAGCAGTACTTC.

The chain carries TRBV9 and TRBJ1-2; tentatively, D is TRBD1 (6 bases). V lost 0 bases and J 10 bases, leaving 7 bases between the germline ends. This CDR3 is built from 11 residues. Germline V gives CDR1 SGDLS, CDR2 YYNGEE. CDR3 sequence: CASSVGQDYTF. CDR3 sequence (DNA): TGTGCCAGCAGCGTAGGACAGGACTACACCTTC. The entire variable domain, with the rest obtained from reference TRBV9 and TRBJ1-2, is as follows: DSGVTQTPKHLITATGQRVTLRCSPRSGDLSVYWYQQSLDQGLQFLIQYYNGEERAKGNILERFSAQQFPDLHSELNLSSLELGDSALYFCASSVGQDYTFGSGTRLTVV.

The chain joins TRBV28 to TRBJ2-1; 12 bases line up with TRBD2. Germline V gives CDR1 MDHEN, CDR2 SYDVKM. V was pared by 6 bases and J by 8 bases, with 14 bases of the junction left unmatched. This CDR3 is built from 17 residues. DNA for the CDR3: TGTGCCAGCAGCCACCGGACAGGGACTAGCGGGCGGGATGAGCAGTTCTTC. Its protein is CASSHRTGTSGRDEQFF.

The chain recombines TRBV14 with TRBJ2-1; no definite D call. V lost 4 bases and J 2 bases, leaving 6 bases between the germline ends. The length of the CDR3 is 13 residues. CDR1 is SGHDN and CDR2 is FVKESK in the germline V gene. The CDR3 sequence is CASSPSPYNEQFF. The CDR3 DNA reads TGTGCCAGCAGCCCCTCCCCCTACAATGAGCAGTTCTTC.